Listed here are 18 T cell receptor beta chains from one sample, sequenced in a study of siplizumab effects on memory and regulatory T cells. Libraries were prepared by immunoSEQ multiplex PCR; TCRdb keeps only in-frame clonotypes and omits some of them. The table records roughly 50,000 clones, under 98% of them present only once. The sequenced sample consisted of naive CD4+ T cells sorted from blood. All receptors derive from a human donor in good health.

V and J are TRBV6-5 and TRBJ2-5, with D perhaps TRBD1 (6 bases). Between the trimmed V and J ends, which lost 2 bases and 5 bases, there was a span of 9 bases. Germline V gives CDR1 MNHEY, CDR2 SVGAGI. The CDR3 extends over 13 amino acids. The CDR3 here is CASSYLRGETQYF. The DNA for the CDR3 is TGTGCCAGCAGTTACCTCAGGGGTGAGACCCAGTACTTC.

The chain links TRBV19 to TRBJ2-7; D possibly corresponds to TRBD1 (6 bases). CDR3 size: 12 residues. From germline, CDR1 is LNHDA and CDR2 SQIVND (reference sequence). Trimming left V 5 bases short and J 3 bases short, with 8 bases between. DNA for the CDR3: TGTGCCAGTAGTGGGGGCTTCTACGAGCAGTACTTC. Residues: CASSGGFYEQYF.

The gene calls are TRBV2 and TRBJ2-1, with TRBD2 matching 9 bases. Germline V lookup: CDR1 SNHLY, CDR2 FYNNEI. This CDR3 contains 14 residues. V was pared by 6 bases and J by 4 bases, with 4 bases of the junction left unmatched. The CDR3 region is CASSGLAGYNEQFF. Here the CDR3 DNA reads TGTGCCAGCAGCGGGCTAGCGGGGTACAATGAGCAGTTCTTC.

The genes are TRBV7-8 and TRBJ1-1; no definite D call. The germline CDR1 and CDR2 sequences are SGHVS and FQNEAQ. The V end was cut by 5 bases, the J end by 1 base, with 20 bases between. The CDR3 loop spans 17 amino acids. The CDR3 reads CASSPPPPGIRNTEAFF. The CDR3 region has the DNA TGTGCCAGCAGCCCACCCCCCCCAGGAATACGGAACACTGAAGCTTTCTTT.

The sample holds one count of this clone. V and J are TRBV21-1 and TRBJ1-4. TRBV21-1 is noted as a pseudogene. The CDR3 runs 16 residues. The CDR3 bases are TGTGCCAGCAGCGCCGGAGGGGGGGCAACTAATGAAAAACTGTTTTTT. Amino acid sequence: CASSAGGGATNEKLFF.

V is TRBV18 and J is TRBJ2-7; the D is unclear. The germline gives CDR1 KGHSH, CDR2 LQKENI. Trimming pared 4 bases from V and 3 bases from J, leaving 16 bases between. CDR3 length: 15 amino acids. The CDR3 bases are TGTGCCAGCTCACTTACCCAAGACGGTGGCTACGAGCAGTACTTC. Protein: CASSLTQDGGYEQYF.

The V call is TRBV30, the J call TRBJ2-7, with TRBD2 as a possible D gene (6 bases). V was trimmed by 2 bases and J by 4 bases, leaving 21 bases between them. The CDR3 is 16 amino acids. Germline V CDR1 and CDR2: GTSNPN, SVGIG (reference sequence). The CDR3 sequence: CAWSYESGVGAYEQYF. The CDR3 DNA sequence: TGTGCCTGGAGTTACGAGTCGGGAGTAGGAGCGTACGAGCAGTACTTC.

The V gene is TRBV6-5, the J gene TRBJ2-5; D might be TRBD1 or TRBD2, each matching 6 bases. There are 14 residues in the CDR3. Trimming stripped 2 bases from V and 5 bases from J, with 12 bases between. The germline gives CDR1 MNHEY, CDR2 SVGAGI. Here the CDR3 DNA reads TGTGCCAGCAGTTACATTCGGGGGCGGGAGACCCAGTACTTC. This gives the protein CASSYIRGRETQYF.

CDR3 loop: CASSIRIGEQFF. CDR3 DNA sequence: TGTGCCAGTAGTATAAGGATTGGGGAGCAGTTCTTC. The V call is TRBV19, the J call TRBJ2-1; D remains ambiguous. Trimming cost V 2 bases and J 10 bases, with 9 bases left between them. CDR1 is LNHDA and CDR2 is SQIVND in the germline V gene (reference sequence). The CDR3 consists of 12 residues.

The genes are TRBV7-9 and TRBJ1-6; D remains unclear. The V and J ends lost 3 bases and 5 bases respectively, with 5 bases between them. Germline V CDR1 and CDR2: SEHNR, FQNEAQ (reference sequence). The CDR3 loop spans 13 amino acids. This CDR3 is CASSLGDNSPLHF. CDR3 DNA: TGTGCCAGCAGCTTGGGAGATAATTCACCCCTCCACTTT.

The chain combines TRBV18 with TRBJ2-7; 7 bases fit TRBD2. This CDR3 comprises 16 residues. With V trimmed by 1 base and J by 0 bases, 6 bases remained unmatched. Germline V gives CDR1 KGHSH, CDR2 LQKENI. As DNA, the CDR3 is TGTGCCAGCTCACCACTGCGAGCGGGACCCTCCTACGAGCAGTACTTC. Protein sequence: CASSPLRAGPSYEQYF.

The J gene is TRBJ2-3, the V gene TRBV20-1; D not resolved. Trimming pared 4 bases from V and 5 bases from J, leaving 7 bases between. Germline V gene sequence: CDR1 DFQATT, CDR2 SNEGSKA (reference sequence). This CDR3 is built from 11 residues. This CDR3 reads CSATPRDTQYF. The DNA for the CDR3 is TGCAGTGCTACCCCCCGAGATACGCAGTATTTT.

V is TRBV19 and J is TRBJ2-5, with 11 positions matching TRBD2. CDR1 LNHDA and CDR2 SQIVND come from the germline V gene (reference sequence). The CDR3 consists of 15 residues. The V segment lost 4 bases and the J segment 2 bases; nucleotides outside the gene matches: 3. The DNA for the CDR3 is TGTGCCAGTAGTACGGGACTAGCGGTTCAAGAGACCCAGTACTTC. Amino acids: CASSTGLAVQETQYF.

The genes are TRBV7-2 and TRBJ2-5; 7 nucleotides match TRBD1. Germline V gene sequence: CDR1 SGHTA, CDR2 FQGNSA. The CDR3 runs to 15 residues. The J segment lost 0 bases and the V segment lost 1 base, leaving 2 bases of the junction unmatched. The DNA of the CDR3 is TGTGCCAGCAGCTTAGTCAGGGGGTACCAAGAGACCCAGTACTTC. As protein: CASSLVRGYQETQYF.

The chain carries TRBV19 and TRBJ2-3; 8 bases agree with TRBD1. The V gene end was trimmed by 6 bases and the J gene end by 2 bases; junction bases not matched to a gene: 4. Germline V gene lookup returns CDR1 LNHDA and CDR2 SQIVND (reference sequence). This CDR3 has 14 amino acids. The CDR3 spells CASRGTGNTDTQYF. In nucleotides, the CDR3 is TGTGCCAGTAGGGGGACAGGAAACACAGATACGCAGTATTTT.

The J gene is TRBJ1-1, the V gene TRBV6-6; TRBD1 might be the D (5 bases). The CDR3 extends over 14 amino acids. Trimming removed 0 bases from V and 5 bases from J, with 10 bases in between. Germline CDR1 is MNHNY and CDR2 is SVGAGI (reference sequence). DNA of the CDR3: TGTGCCAGCAGTTACTCGAGAGGGGATACTGAAGCTTTCTTT. Translated: CASSYSRGDTEAFF.

This chain connects TRBV7-2 to TRBJ2-1; no clear D. CDR1 is SGHTA, CDR2 FQGNSA, per germline. The CDR3 is 13 amino acids. Trimming took off 5 bases at V and 5 bases at J, with 10 bases between the two ends. CDR3 DNA sequence: TGTGCCAGCAGCCCCAGCTTTGACAATGAGCAGTTCTTC. Its translation is CASSPSFDNEQFF.

This clone was seen only once. This sequence joins TRBV5-1 and TRBJ2-2; 11 bases line up with TRBD2. Trimming removed 5 bases from V and 4 bases from J; junction bases left unmatched: 4. This CDR3 spans 15 amino acids. CDR1 is SGHRS, CDR2 YFSETQ, per germline. The chain's CDR3 is CASSLLAGGTGELFF. The CDR3 region has the DNA TGCGCCAGCAGTTTGCTAGCGGGGGGCACCGGGGAGCTGTTTTTT.